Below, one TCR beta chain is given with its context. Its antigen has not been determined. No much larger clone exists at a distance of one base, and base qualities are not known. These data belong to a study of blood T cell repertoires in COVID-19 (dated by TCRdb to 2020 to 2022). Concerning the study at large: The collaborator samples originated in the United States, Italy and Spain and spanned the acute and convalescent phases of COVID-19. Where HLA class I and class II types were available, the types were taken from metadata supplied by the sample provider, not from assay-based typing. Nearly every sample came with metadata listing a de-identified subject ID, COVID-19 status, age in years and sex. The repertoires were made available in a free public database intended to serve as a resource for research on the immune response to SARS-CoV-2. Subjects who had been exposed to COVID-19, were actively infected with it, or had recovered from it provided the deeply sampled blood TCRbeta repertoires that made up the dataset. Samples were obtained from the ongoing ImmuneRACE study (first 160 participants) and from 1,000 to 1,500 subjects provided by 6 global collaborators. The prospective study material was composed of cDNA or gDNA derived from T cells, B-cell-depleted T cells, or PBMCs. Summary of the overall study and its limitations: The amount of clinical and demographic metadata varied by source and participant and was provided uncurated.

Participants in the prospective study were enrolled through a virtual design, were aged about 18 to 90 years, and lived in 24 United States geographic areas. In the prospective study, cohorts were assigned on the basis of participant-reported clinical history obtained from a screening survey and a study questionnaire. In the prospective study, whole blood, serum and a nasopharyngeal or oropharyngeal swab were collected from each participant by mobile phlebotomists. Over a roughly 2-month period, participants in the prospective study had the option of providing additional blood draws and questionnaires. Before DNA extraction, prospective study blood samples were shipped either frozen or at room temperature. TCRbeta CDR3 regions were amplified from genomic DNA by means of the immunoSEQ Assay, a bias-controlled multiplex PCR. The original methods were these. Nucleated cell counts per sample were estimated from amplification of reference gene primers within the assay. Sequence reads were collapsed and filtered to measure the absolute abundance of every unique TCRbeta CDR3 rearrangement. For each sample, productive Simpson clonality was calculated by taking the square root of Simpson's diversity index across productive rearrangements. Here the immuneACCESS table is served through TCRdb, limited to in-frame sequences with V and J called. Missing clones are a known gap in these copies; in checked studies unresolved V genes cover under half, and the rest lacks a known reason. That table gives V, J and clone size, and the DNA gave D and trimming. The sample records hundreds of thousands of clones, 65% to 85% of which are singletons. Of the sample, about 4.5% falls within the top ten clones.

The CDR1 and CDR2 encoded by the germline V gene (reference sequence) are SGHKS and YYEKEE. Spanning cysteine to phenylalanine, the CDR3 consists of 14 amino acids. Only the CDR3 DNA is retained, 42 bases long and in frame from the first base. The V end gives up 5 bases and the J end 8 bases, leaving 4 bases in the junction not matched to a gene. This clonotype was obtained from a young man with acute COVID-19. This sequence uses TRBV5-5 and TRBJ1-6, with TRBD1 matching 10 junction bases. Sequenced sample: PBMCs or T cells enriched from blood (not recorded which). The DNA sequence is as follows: TGTGCCAGCAGTTTGACAGGGGGCTATTCACCCCTCCACTTT. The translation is CASSLTGGYSPLHF.